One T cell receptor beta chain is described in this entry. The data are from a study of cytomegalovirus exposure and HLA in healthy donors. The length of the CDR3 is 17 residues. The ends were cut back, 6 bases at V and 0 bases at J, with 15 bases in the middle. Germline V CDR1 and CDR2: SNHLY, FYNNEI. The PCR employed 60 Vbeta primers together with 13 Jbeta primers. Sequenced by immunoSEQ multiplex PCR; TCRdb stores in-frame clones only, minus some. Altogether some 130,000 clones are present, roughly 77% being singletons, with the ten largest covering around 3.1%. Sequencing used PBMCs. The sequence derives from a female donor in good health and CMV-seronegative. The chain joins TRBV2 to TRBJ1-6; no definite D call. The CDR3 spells CASSLRGLDSYNSPLHF. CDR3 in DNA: TGTGCCAGCAGCCTTCGTGGACTGGACTCCTATAATTCACCCCTCCACTTT.